The rows below give T cell receptor beta chains drawn from one sample of a study of T cells in tuberculosis. The data were produced by immunoSEQ multiplex PCR, yet TCRdb's version contains in-frame clones alone and is incomplete. This sample has 30,000 or so clones; 90% occur once, and the top ten carry 5.5% to 7.5%. What was sequenced was PBMCs. The receptor source for this set is a donor aged 10-29 years with latent tuberculosis or without tuberculosis infection. Both conserved end residues are part of each CDR3. A D gene is named only where the DNA matches it firmly. Part of the rows lack a size; the others show once, few, many or a class for expanded clones.

abundance	d_gene	v_gene	j_gene	CDR3nt	CDR3aa
NA	NA	TRBV7-6	TRBJ2-3	TGTGCCAGCAGCTTAGGGTCAGGGGTCACAGATACGCAGTATTTT	CASSLGSGVTDTQYF
NA	TRBD1	TRBV29-1	TRBJ2-7	TGCAGCGTTGAAGAAGGGGACAGGGGCTACGAGCAGTACTTC	CSVEEGDRGYEQYF
NA	TRBD1	TRBV6-6	TRBJ1-2	TGTGCCAGCAGTTACAACCGACAGGGGGTCTGGATAACCTTC	CASSYNRQGVWITF
NA	NA	TRBV18	TRBJ1-4	TGTGCCAGCTCACCGCAGCCAGGGAATGAAAAACTGTTTTTT	CASSPQPGNEKLFF
NA	TRBD1	TRBV4-2	TRBJ1-1	TGTGCCAGCAGCCCAACCACCGACAGGGGTCGGACTGAAGCTTTCTTT	CASSPTTDRGRTEAFF
NA	TRBD1	TRBV28	TRBJ1-6	TGTGCCAGCGCCCAGCCGGGACAGGGGAGCTCCTATAATTCACCCCTCCACTTT	CASAQPGQGSSYNSPLHF
NA	NA	TRBV6-5	TRBJ1-1	TGTGCCAGCAGTTACTCACGGGGGTACACTGAAGCTTTCTTT	CASSYSRGYTEAFF
NA	NA	TRBV14	TRBJ1-2	TGTGCCAGCAGCCAAGCCCCACTGGCGGGGTTGGACTATGGCTACACCTTC	CASSQAPLAGLDYGYTF
NA	NA	TRBV28	TRBJ2-3	TGTGCCAGCAGTGGAGGGCTAGATACGCAGTATTTT	CASSGGLDTQYF
NA	NA	TRBV5-1	TRBJ1-2	TGCGCCAGCAGCTTAAACAGGGATGGCTACACCTTC	CASSLNRDGYTF
NA	NA	TRBV5-1	TRBJ2-5	TGCGCCAGCAGCTCGGACGACAGATTTCAAGAGACCCAGTACTTC	CASSSDDRFQETQYF
NA	NA	TRBV7-8	TRBJ2-7	TGTGCCAGCAGCAACCCGAGGAGTGCCTCTGGTCAGCAGTACTTC	CASSNPRSASGQQYF
NA	NA	TRBV4-3	TRBJ2-7	TGCGCCAGCAGCCAAGCACAGCGGTCCTACGAGCAGTACTTC	CASSQAQRSYEQYF
NA	TRBD1	TRBV2	TRBJ2-5	TGTGCCAGTCTGGACAGGGAGAGAGGGTTTGGAGAGACCCAGTACTTC	CASLDRERGFGETQYF
NA	TRBD1	TRBV2	TRBJ2-3	TGTGCCAGCAGTATCGACAGGGGGCTGTTGACAGATACGCAGTATTTT	CASSIDRGLLTDTQYF
NA	TRBD2	TRBV7-2	TRBJ2-3	TGTGCCAGCAGCTTAGGGACTAGCGGGGGCTTTAATAGGCAGTATTTT	CASSLGTSGGFNRQYF
NA	TRBD1	TRBV5-1	TRBJ1-1	TGCGCCAGCAGCCCTACGACAGGGGAAAACACTGAAGCTTTCTTT	CASSPTTGENTEAFF
once	TRBD2	TRBV5-6	TRBJ2-3	TGTGCCAGCAGCTCGGGTCCTAGCGGGGTGTTCACAGATACGCAGTATTTT	CASSSGPSGVFTDTQYF
NA	NA	TRBV7-2	TRBJ2-2	TGTGCCAGCAGCTTAGATGGGGTAGCGGTTGGCGGGGAGCTGTTTTTT	CASSLDGVAVGGELFF
few	NA	TRBV10-3	TRBJ2-5	TGTGCCATCAGTGAGACAGGGATTGAAGAGACCCAGTACTTC	CAISETGIEETQYF
once	TRBD1	TRBV4-1	TRBJ2-1	TGCGCCAGCAGCCAGACAGGGAACTACAATGAGCAGTTCTTC	CASSQTGNYNEQFF
NA	NA	TRBV4-1	TRBJ1-4	TGCGCCAGCAGCCCCCCTCCCGGGGGAGATGAAAAACTGTTTTTT	CASSPPPGGDEKLFF
NA	TRBD1	TRBV19	TRBJ2-2	TGTGCCAGCCGGGACAGGGGGACCGGGGAGCTGTTTTTT	CASRDRGTGELFF
NA	TRBD1	TRBV10-3	TRBJ2-7	TGTGCCATCAGTGAGTCGCCGGACAGGGTGGGCGAGCAGTACTTC	CAISESPDRVGEQYF
NA	TRBD1	TRBV2	TRBJ1-6	TGTGCCAGCAGTGACAGGGGGGAAATTGGGACTAATTCACCCCTCCACTTT	CASSDRGEIGTNSPLHF
NA	NA	TRBV21-1	TRBJ2-7	TGTGCCAGCAGCAAAGCGGCGGCCCCTCTACTCTACGAGCAGTACTTC	CASSKAAAPLLYEQYF
NA	NA	TRBV28	TRBJ1-3	TGTGCCAGCAGTCCAGCCCCACCACTAAGAAACACCATATATTTT	CASSPAPPLRNTIYF
NA	NA	TRBV9	TRBJ2-1	TGTGCCAGCAGCGTAGGACTGCTTGATGAGCAGTTCTTC	CASSVGLLDEQFF
NA	TRBD1	TRBV5-1	TRBJ1-4	TGCGCCAGCAGCTTGTCCAGGGGGCGGAATTTGCCTAATGAAAAACTGTTTTTT	CASSLSRGRNLPNEKLFF
NA	NA	TRBV7-6	TRBJ1-3	TGTGCCAGCAGCTTAGAAGTCGTGACAGGAAGAAACACCATATATTTT	CASSLEVVTGRNTIYF
NA	NA	TRBV7-2	TRBJ1-6	TGTGCCAGCAATCCGGGACACAATAATTCACCCCTCCACTTT	CASNPGHNNSPLHF
NA	TRBD1	TRBV15	TRBJ2-5	TGTGCCACCAGCTTATGGACAGGGCCCCAAGAGACCCAGTACTTC	CATSLWTGPQETQYF
NA	NA	TRBV7-9	TRBJ2-7	TGTGCCAGCAGCTTACCGGGCTACGAGCAGTACTTC	CASSLPGYEQYF
NA	TRBD2	TRBV6-5	TRBJ2-2	TGTGCCAGCAGTTGGAGCGGGGCGAACACCGGGGAGCTGTTTTTT	CASSWSGANTGELFF
NA	TRBD1	TRBV28	TRBJ1-2	TGTGCCAGCAGCCTTTCAGGGGGCGTCGACTATGGCTACACCTTC	CASSLSGGVDYGYTF
NA	TRBD1	TRBV7-9	TRBJ1-2	TGTGCCAGCAGCTTAGCGGGACAGGTCTTTGGCTACACCTTC	CASSLAGQVFGYTF
NA	TRBD1	TRBV28	TRBJ1-2	TGTGCCATCTCCGGGACAGGGAACTATGGCTACACCTTC	CAISGTGNYGYTF
NA	NA	TRBV28	TRBJ2-1	TGTGCCAGCAGTATCCGGGACACCTACAATGAGCAGTTCTTC	CASSIRDTYNEQFF
NA	TRBD2	TRBV9	TRBJ2-5	TGTGCCAGCAGCCTCGGGGGGGCTCAAGAGACCCAGTACTTC	CASSLGGAQETQYF
NA	NA	TRBV5-1	TRBJ1-4	TGCGCCAGTAAGCAGGGTCCAACTAATGAAAAACTGTTTTTT	CASKQGPTNEKLFF
NA	NA	TRBV6-1	TRBJ1-1	TGTGCCAGCAGGGAGCGGGCCGAGAACACTGAAGCTTTCTTT	CASRERAENTEAFF
NA	NA	TRBV27	TRBJ1-5	TGTGCCAGCAGTTCTAACCAGGTAGGGGCGGGCAATCAGCCCCAGCATTTT	CASSSNQVGAGNQPQHF
NA	NA	TRBV13	TRBJ1-4	TGTGCCAGCAGCTTATTCGCCGGGAATGAAAAACTGTTTTTT	CASSLFAGNEKLFF
NA	TRBD1	TRBV7-9	TRBJ2-5	TGTGCCAGCAGCACCAGACAGGGGATGGAGACCCAGTACTTC	CASSTRQGMETQYF
once	NA	TRBV4-1	TRBJ2-7	TGCGCCAGCAGCAAACGGGACACGTCCTACGAGCAGTACTTC	CASSKRDTSYEQYF
NA	NA	TRBV20-1	TRBJ2-5	TGCAGTGCTATTACTCAAGAGACCCAGTACTTC	CSAITQETQYF
NA	TRBD1	TRBV6-5	TRBJ1-1	TGTGCCAGCAGTCAAGGGGGCGTCCGTGAAGCTTTCTTT	CASSQGGVREAFF
NA	TRBD1	TRBV6-1	TRBJ1-4	TGTGCCAGCAGGGCCTACAGGGGGTCTAGGGAAAAACTGTTTTTT	CASRAYRGSREKLFF
NA	TRBD1	TRBV5-8	TRBJ1-1	TGTGCCAGCAGCTACGGACAGGCCACTGAAGCTTTCTTT	CASSYGQATEAFF
NA	NA	TRBV21-1	TRBJ2-5	TGTGCCAGCAGCAGTATAGCGGGGGGCCCCGGGGCCCAGTACTTC	CASSSIAGGPGAQYF
NA	TRBD2	TRBV10-3	TRBJ2-1	TGTGCCATCAGTGAGTTTGGTAGCGGGGGGACCGGGGTTGAGCAGTTCTTC	CAISEFGSGGTGVEQFF
NA	TRBD2	TRBV10-3	TRBJ2-7	TGTGCCATCAGTGACAATAGCGGGGCCAGGAAGCAGTACTTC	CAISDNSGARKQYF
NA	TRBD1	TRBV6-1	TRBJ1-6	TGTGCCAGCAGTGGGCCGGGACAGGGGTTTTCACCCCTCCACTTT	CASSGPGQGFSPLHF
NA	NA	TRBV7-8	TRBJ1-4	TGTGCCAGCAGCCCCTGGGAGGGAACTAATGAAAAACTGTTTTTT	CASSPWEGTNEKLFF
NA	TRBD1	TRBV29-1	TRBJ1-1	TGCAGCGTTATACAGGGGGCAGCTTTCTTT	CSVIQGAAFF
NA	NA	TRBV11-2	TRBJ2-3	TGTGCCAGCAGCTTAGACCACACAGATACGCAGTATTTT	CASSLDHTDTQYF
NA	NA	TRBV5-1	TRBJ1-1	TGCGCCAGCAGCCATGTGGACAGATTTGACACTGAAGCTTTCTTT	CASSHVDRFDTEAFF
NA	NA	TRBV2	TRBJ1-5	TGTGCCAGCAGGGACATTAGCAATCAGCCCCAGCATTTT	CASRDISNQPQHF
NA	TRBD2	TRBV28	TRBJ2-2	TGTGCCAGCAGTGGGGTTGGCGGGGGGGCCAGAGGCACCGGGGAGCTGTTTTTT	CASSGVGGGARGTGELFF
NA	TRBD1	TRBV9	TRBJ1-3	TGTGCCAGCAGCGCCGGGGACAGCCTGCTAGGAAACACCATATATTTT	CASSAGDSLLGNTIYF